This T cell receptor (beta chain) emerged from a study of T cell responses to AZD1222 COVID-19 vaccine. CDR1 is MNHEY and CDR2 is SVGAGI in the germline V gene. The CDR3 consists of 15 residues. V dropped 10 bases and J dropped 0 bases, with 18 bases sitting between them. Of note for this clone: The antigen remains unidentified.

Measured with immunoSEQ multiplex PCR; TCRdb has only the in-frame clones, and not every one. The table shows 200,000 or so clones, with roughly 92% occurring only once. Overall study results and limits: Among vaccine-associated CD4 TCRs, coverage spanned spike, with dominance at 160-218 and 743-854. Donors were chiefly white British, with a greater number of females, and clonal diversity was perhaps underestimated. Seropositivity was recorded at baseline in only 6 or 7 AZD1222 recipients. Increases in Spike-specific TCR breadth and depth were seen after two AZD1222 doses.

The J gene is TRBJ1-2, the V gene TRBV6-5; D might be TRBD1 (5 bases). This clonotype originated in an adult who received the AZD1222 COVID-19 vaccine. The sequences come from peripheral blood, collected 28 days after the second AZD1222 dose. CDR3 amino acids: CAIKEGGAPNYGYTF. CDR3 sequence (DNA): TGTGCCATCAAGGAAGGAGGGGCTCCTAACTATGGCTACACCTTC.